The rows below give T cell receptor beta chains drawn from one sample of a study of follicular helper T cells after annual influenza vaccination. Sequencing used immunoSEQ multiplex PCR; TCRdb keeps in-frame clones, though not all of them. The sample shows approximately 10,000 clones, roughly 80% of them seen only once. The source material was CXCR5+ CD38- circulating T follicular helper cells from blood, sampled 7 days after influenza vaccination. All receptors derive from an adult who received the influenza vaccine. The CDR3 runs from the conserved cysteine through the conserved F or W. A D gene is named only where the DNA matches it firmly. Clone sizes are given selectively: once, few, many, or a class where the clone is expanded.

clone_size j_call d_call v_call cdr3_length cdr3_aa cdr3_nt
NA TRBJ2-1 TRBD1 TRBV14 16 CASSQGQGAQRNEQFF TGTGCCAGCAGCCAAGGACAGGGGGCCCAAAGGAATGAGCAGTTCTTC
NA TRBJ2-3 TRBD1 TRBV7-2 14 CASSFKTGADTQYF TGTGCCAGCAGCTTTAAAACAGGGGCAGATACGCAGTATTTT
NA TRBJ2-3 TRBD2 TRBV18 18 CASSPRTSGSAVTDTQYF TGTGCCAGCTCACCAAGGACTAGCGGTTCCGCCGTCACAGATACGCAGTATTTT
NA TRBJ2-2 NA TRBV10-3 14 CAISEQGSGGELFF TGTGCCATCAGTGAGCAGGGTAGTGGCGGGGAGCTGTTTTTT
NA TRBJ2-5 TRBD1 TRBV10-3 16 CAISEWDRGRAETQYF TGTGCCATCAGTGAATGGGACAGGGGGCGCGCAGAGACCCAGTACTTC
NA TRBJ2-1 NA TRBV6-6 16 CASSYVQGSGYNEQFF TGTGCCAGCAGTTACGTCCAGGGTTCGGGCTACAATGAGCAGTTCTTC
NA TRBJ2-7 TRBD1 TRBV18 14 CASSPGTGSYEQYF TGTGCCAGCTCCCCCGGGACAGGGTCCTACGAGCAGTACTTC
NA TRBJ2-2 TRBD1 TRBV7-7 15 CASSNGQGTTGELFF TGTGCTAGCAGTAATGGACAGGGGACCACCGGGGAGCTGTTTTTT
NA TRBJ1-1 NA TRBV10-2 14 CASTPTGVNTEAFF TGCGCCAGCACCCCGACCGGGGTGAACACTGAAGCTTTCTTT
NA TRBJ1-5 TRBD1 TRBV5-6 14 CASSKLTGSQPQHF TGTGCCAGCAGCAAACTGACAGGGAGTCAGCCCCAGCATTTT
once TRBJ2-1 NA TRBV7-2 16 CASSFAGTSSYNEQFF TGTGCCAGCAGCTTTGCCGGGACGAGCTCCTACAATGAGCAGTTCTTC
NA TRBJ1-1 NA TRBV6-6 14 CASKLAGGYTEAFF TGTGCCAGCAAATTGGCTGGGGGGTACACTGAAGCTTTCTTT
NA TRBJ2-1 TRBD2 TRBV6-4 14 CASSPRATGGEQFF TGTGCCAGCAGTCCCAGAGCAACGGGAGGTGAGCAGTTCTTC
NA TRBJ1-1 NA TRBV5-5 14 CASSLGTANTEAFF TGTGCCAGCAGCTTGGGGACAGCGAACACTGAAGCTTTCTTT
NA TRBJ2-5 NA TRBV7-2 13 CASSFDPRRTQYF TGTGCCAGCAGCTTCGATCCCCGACGGACCCAGTACTTC
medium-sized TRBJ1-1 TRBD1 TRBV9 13 CASSVGQDTEAFF TGTGCCAGCAGCGTCGGACAGGACACTGAAGCTTTCTTT
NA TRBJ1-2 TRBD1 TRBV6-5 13 CASRGTGDFGYTF TGTGCCAGCAGGGGCACAGGGGACTTTGGCTACACCTTC
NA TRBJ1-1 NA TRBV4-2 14 CASSQDPTGTEAFF TGTGCCAGCAGCCAAGATCCGACGGGGACTGAAGCTTTCTTT
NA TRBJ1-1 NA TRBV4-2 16 CASSQAIGLMNTEAFF TGTGCCAGCAGCCAAGCGATAGGGCTCATGAACACTGAAGCTTTCTTT
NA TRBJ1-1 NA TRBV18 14 CASSLGERDTEAFF TGTGCCAGCTCTCTAGGGGAGAGGGACACTGAAGCTTTCTTT
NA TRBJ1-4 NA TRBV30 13 CAWRPPGEGKLFF TGTGCCTGGAGGCCTCCGGGAGAAGGGAAACTGTTTTTT
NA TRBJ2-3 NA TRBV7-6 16 CASSFGVHGGADTQYF TGTGCCAGCAGCTTCGGGGTGCACGGGGGAGCAGATACGCAGTATTTT
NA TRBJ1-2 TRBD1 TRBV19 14 CASSRQGDNYGYTF TGTGCCAGTAGTCGACAGGGAGATAACTATGGCTACACCTTC
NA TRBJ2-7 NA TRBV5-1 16 CASSRGGQTSSYEQYF TGCGCCAGCAGCAGGGGGGGACAGACAAGCTCCTACGAGCAGTACTTC
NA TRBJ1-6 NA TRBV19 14 CASSPRDGNSPLHF TGTGCCAGTAGTCCCCGGGACGGTAATTCACCCCTCCACTTT
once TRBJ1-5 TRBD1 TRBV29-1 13 CSAATGVEQPQHF TGCAGCGCCGCCACAGGGGTTGAACAGCCCCAGCATTTT
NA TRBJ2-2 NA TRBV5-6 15 CASSPADVHTGELFF TGTGCCAGCAGCCCCGCAGACGTACACACCGGGGAGCTGTTTTTT
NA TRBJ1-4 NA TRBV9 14 CASSPTGGGEKLFF TGTGCCAGCAGCCCTACGGGGGGGGGTGAAAAACTGTTTTTT
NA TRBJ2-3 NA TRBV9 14 CASSLTQAADTQYF TGTGCCAGCAGCCTGACACAGGCGGCAGATACGCAGTATTTT
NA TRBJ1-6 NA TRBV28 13 CASNTGLESPLHF TGTGCCAGCAATACAGGGCTCGAATCACCCCTCCACTTT
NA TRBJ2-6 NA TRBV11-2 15 CASRGLSSGANVLTF TGTGCCAGCAGGGGGCTCAGCTCTGGGGCCAACGTCCTGACTTTC
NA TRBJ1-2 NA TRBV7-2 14 CASSRGASNYGYTF TGTGCCAGCAGTCGGGGGGCTTCTAACTATGGCTACACCTTC
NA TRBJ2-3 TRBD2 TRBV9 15 CASSRTSGDTDTQYF TGTGCCAGCAGCCGTACTAGCGGGGACACAGATACGCAGTATTTT
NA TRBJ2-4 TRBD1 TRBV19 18 CASSIDRRDRVAKNIQYF TGTGCCAGTAGTATAGATCGTCGGGACAGGGTCGCCAAAAACATTCAGTACTTC
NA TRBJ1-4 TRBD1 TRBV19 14 CATSSQGANEKLFF TGTGCCACTTCCTCACAGGGGGCTAATGAAAAACTGTTTTTT
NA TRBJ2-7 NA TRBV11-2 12 CASSLEFSEQYF TGTGCCAGCAGCTTGGAATTTTCCGAGCAGTACTTC
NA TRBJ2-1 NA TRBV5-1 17 CASSPLSGGGGKYEQFF TGCGCCAGCAGCCCTTTGAGTGGCGGCGGTGGAAAGTACGAGCAGTTCTTC
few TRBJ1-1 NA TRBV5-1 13 CASSRDGNTEAFF TGCGCCAGCAGCAGGGACGGGAACACTGAAGCTTTCTTT
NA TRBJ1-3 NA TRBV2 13 CASKEFSGNTIYF TGTGCCAGCAAGGAGTTCTCTGGAAACACCATATATTTT
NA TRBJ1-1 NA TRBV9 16 CASSVGVVGGGTEAFF TGTGCCAGCAGCGTTGGCGTTGTGGGGGGAGGGACTGAAGCTTTCTTT
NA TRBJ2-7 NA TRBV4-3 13 CASSQEGQYEQYF TGCGCCAGCAGCCAGGAAGGACAGTACGAGCAGTACTTC
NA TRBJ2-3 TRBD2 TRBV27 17 CATKLTSGGRGADTQYF TGTGCCACTAAATTGACTAGCGGGGGGAGAGGGGCAGATACGCAGTATTTT
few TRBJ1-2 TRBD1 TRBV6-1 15 CASSADRSQGHGYTF TGTGCCAGCAGTGCGGACAGGTCCCAGGGACATGGCTACACCTTC